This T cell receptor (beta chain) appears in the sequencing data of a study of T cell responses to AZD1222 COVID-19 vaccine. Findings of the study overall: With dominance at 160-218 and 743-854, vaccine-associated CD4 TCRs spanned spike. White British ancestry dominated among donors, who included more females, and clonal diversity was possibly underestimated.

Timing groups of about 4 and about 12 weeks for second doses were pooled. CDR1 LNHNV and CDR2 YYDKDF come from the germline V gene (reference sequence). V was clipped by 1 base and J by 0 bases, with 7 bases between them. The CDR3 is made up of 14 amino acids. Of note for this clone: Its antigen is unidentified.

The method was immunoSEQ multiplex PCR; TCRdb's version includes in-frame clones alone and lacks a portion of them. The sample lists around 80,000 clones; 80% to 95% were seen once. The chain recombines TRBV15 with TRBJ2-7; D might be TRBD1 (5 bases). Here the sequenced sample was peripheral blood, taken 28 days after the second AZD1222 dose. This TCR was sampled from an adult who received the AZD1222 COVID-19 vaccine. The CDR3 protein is CATSRGQLSYEQYF. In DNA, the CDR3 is TGTGCCACCAGCAGAGGACAGCTCTCCTACGAGCAGTACTTC.